The source of this T cell receptor (beta chain) is a study of identical twins (dated by TCRdb to the mid-2010s). Regarding the research as a whole: The study deep-sequenced TCR alpha and beta repertoires from monozygotic twins, unrelated adults of various ages and cord blood to test whether fetal clonotypes persist. To rule out contamination, the twin experiments were replicated at different times with different library preparation protocols. Broad study findings and their caveats: Recombination models systematically underestimated out-of-frame TCR alpha sharing in monozygotic twins but agreed with sharing between unrelated individuals. Fewer insertions were carried by abundant cord blood beta clonotypes; a weaker similar trend was observed in young adult naive repertoires, while no such trend was observed in memory repertoires. Compared with coincidental sharing between unrelated individuals, an excess of low generation-probability sequences was observed among out-of-frame TCR alpha sequences shared between twins. Conclusions relied on cross-sectional statistical analysis, since the same donors could not be followed over many years. Invariant T cells such as MAIT and iNKT could partly confound zero-insertion analyses, although diverse VJ usage argued against such confounding for most clonotypes. Excess twin sharing in beta out-of-frame sequences was weaker because fewer shared sequences lowered the signal-to-noise ratio.

The CDR3 spans 15 residues, from the cysteine through the phenylalanine. Only CDR3 DNA remains: 45 bases, in frame from the first base. The junction shows trimming of 3 bases on V and 6 bases on J, and the gene matches do not reach 9 bases of it. Sequences MGHRA (CDR1) and YSYEKL (CDR2) are obtained from the germline V gene. Every donor in the study was a healthy Caucasian. Three pairs of female monozygotic twins, all aged roughly 18 to 30 years, were included in the twin cohort. Peripheral blood mononuclear cells were used as the source from which RNA for TCR libraries was isolated. Preparation of the library involved 5' RACE. Sequenced using an Illumina HiSeq 2000. Template switching added a universal primer binding site, and the final cDNA carried a unique molecular identifier that allowed TCR cDNA molecules to be counted accurately. First-strand cDNA for TCR alpha and beta chains was synthesized from specific primers in the conserved constant-segment region. To control for contamination, every cDNA library carried two barcodes: a SMART-Mk sample barcode plus Illumina barcodes. TruSeq adapter sequences along with Illumina sample barcodes were introduced in two successive PCR steps. The Illumina HiSeq platform was used with custom primers to sequence TCR alpha and beta cDNA libraries. Turning to the authors' computational methods: MiGEC was used to process raw reads and extract unique molecular identifiers, and MiXCR was used to find CDR3 positions. For each individual, recombination models were inferred using an EM algorithm with the repgenHMM and IGoR tools. The tcR package in R was used for shared clonotype analysis, with sharing normalized by the product of cloneset sizes. To study raw recombination free of thymic and clonal selection effects, out-of-frame nonproductive sequences were analyzed. TCRdb's own reprocessing of the public reads used fastp at Q25 and MiXCR and kept productive beta chains. Rows with a matching CDR3 protein are joined into one entry that keeps the most common DNA and genes. TCRdb, rather than the study authors, made the V and J calls. Across this sample there are some 790,000 distinct CDR3 sequences, with about 18% seen only once. The top ten constitute around 13% of the sample.

About this clonotype: Its antigen target is currently unknown. Per-nucleotide qualities are absent, and no much larger clonotype sits a single base away.

The same data also contributed to another study, on T cells expressing NK-cell markers. That second publication adds: Fewer than ten donors provided sorted CD3+CD56+NKG2C+, CD3+CD56+NKG2C- and CD3+CD56-NKG2C+ T-cell subsets, whose TCR beta-chain repertoires were profiled. Most of the eight sequenced donors were HCMV-seropositive and one was HCMV-seronegative. In several experiments an anti-gammadeltaTCR antibody was added to restrict sorting to alphabetaTCR-expressing T cells. For more than 5 donors, the dominant CD3+CD56+NKG2C+ clonotypes were among the top 10 CD8+ clonotypes and accounted for about 1.0-7.5% of CD8+ T cells. Those dominant clonotypes were again the most abundant among CD3+CD56-NKG2C+ cells in several donors, at about 25-60.1%. Whether the expanded NKG2C-expressing T cell clones were specific for HCMV antigens was left unclear. The study sequenced eight donors, all healthy volunteers chosen at random: three men and five women. To determine HCMV serostatus, a commercial ELISA kit was used to detect HCMV-specific IgG in serum. For a handful of donors, bulk peripheral blood T-cell repertoires were also sequenced from unsorted PBMC. MIGEC was used to demultiplex reads and group the reads by UMI, and MiTCR was used to assemble and quantify clonotypes. Only TCR cDNA sequences supported by at least two reads were kept to exclude erroneous sequences. Downstream repertoire analysis used the tcR package, and clonotypes were matched across fractions by CDR3 nucleotide sequence plus V segment. VDJmatch was used to annotate antigen specificity against VDJdb, with one amino acid substitution in CDR3 allowed.

Material for sequencing was PBMCs. The TCR sequence derives from a woman younger than 30 in good health. The rearranged segments are TRBV4-1 and TRBJ1-1; the central 8 bases match TRBD1. Here is the DNA: TGCGCCAGCAGCCAGTCACAGGGGGGAAGAGCTGAAGCTTTCTTT. Translated, this gives CASSQSQGGRAEAFF.